A selection of T cell receptor beta chains follows, all from one sample in a study of control samples from healthy donors and cancer patients. TCRdb keeps only in-frame clones here, not all; method: immunoSEQ multiplex PCR. The repertoire holds about 170,000 clones, with around 90% as singletons. The sequencing sample was made of blood. The source of these receptors is a man aged 25-40 years in good health. Each CDR3 is given with its conserved first and last residue. A D gene is named only where the DNA matches it firmly. Rows give clone size only sometimes, using once, few, many, or a class for an expanded clone.

size: -
V: TRBV7-6
J: TRBJ2-1
D: -
DNA: TGTGCCAGCAGCACTCTATCCCGTTCTAGCGATGAGCAGTTCTTC
CDR3: CASSTLSRSSDEQFF

size: once
V: TRBV27
J: TRBJ2-1
D: -
DNA: TGTGCCAGCGGGTCCCTCATTCACCCAACCCAGTTCTTC
CDR3: CASGSLIHPTQFF

size: -
V: TRBV2
J: TRBJ2-7
D: -
DNA: TGTGCCAGCACCCCGTTCGGGGTTTACGAGCAGTACTTC
CDR3: CASTPFGVYEQYF

size: -
V: TRBV7-7
J: TRBJ2-5
D: -
DNA: TGTGCCAGCAGCCCGGAGCGGGCAGGGCGGGAGACCCAGTACTTC
CDR3: CASSPERAGRETQYF

size: -
V: TRBV5-1
J: TRBJ2-7
D: -
DNA: TGCGCCAGCAGCGTGCAGGGTAGTTACGAGCAGTACTTC
CDR3: CASSVQGSYEQYF

size: -
V: TRBV28
J: TRBJ2-7
D: -
DNA: TGTGCCAGCAGACTGTCGCACTCCTACGAGCAGTACTTC
CDR3: CASRLSHSYEQYF

size: -
V: TRBV12-3/TRBV12-4
J: TRBJ2-7
D: -
DNA: TGTGCCAGCAGGGCTAACTCCTACGAGCAGTACTTC
CDR3: CASRANSYEQYF

size: once
V: TRBV19
J: TRBJ2-7
D: -
DNA: TGTGCCAGTAGTATTGCCGGGGGCAACGAGCAGTACTTC
CDR3: CASSIAGGNEQYF

size: -
V: TRBV29-1
J: TRBJ1-1
D: -
DNA: TGCAGCGTTTGTCGAGGGAACACTGAAGCTTTCTTT
CDR3: CSVCRGNTEAFF

size: -
V: TRBV6-5
J: TRBJ2-1
D: -
DNA: TGTGCCAGCAGTTCCATCAAGCAGGGGTCCCATGAGCAGTTCTTC
CDR3: CASSSIKQGSHEQFF

size: -
V: TRBV19
J: TRBJ2-7
D: -
DNA: TGTGCCAGTAGTCCCCGGTTAGAGGGGTCCTACGAGCAGTACTTC
CDR3: CASSPRLEGSYEQYF

size: -
V: TRBV28
J: TRBJ1-1
D: -
DNA: TGTGCCAGCATTCAAGGGAGGGACACTGAAGCTTTCTTT
CDR3: CASIQGRDTEAFF

size: -
V: TRBV29-1
J: TRBJ2-5
D: TRBD2
DNA: TGCAGCGTTCCCTATAGCGGGACAGAGACCCAGTACTTC
CDR3: CSVPYSGTETQYF

size: -
V: TRBV12-3/TRBV12-4
J: TRBJ1-5
D: -
DNA: TGTGCCAGCACCCCGGGGCGCAATCAGCCCCAGCATTTT
CDR3: CASTPGRNQPQHF

size: -
V: TRBV5-1
J: TRBJ1-1
D: -
DNA: TGCGCCAGCAGCTTGGAGGTGAACACTGAAGCTTTCTTT
CDR3: CASSLEVNTEAFF

size: -
V: TRBV6-4
J: TRBJ2-2
D: -
DNA: TGTGCCAGCAGTGGCGGGGGCACTAACACCGGGGAGCTGTTTTTT
CDR3: CASSGGGTNTGELFF

size: -
V: TRBV6-5
J: TRBJ2-2
D: -
DNA: TGTGCCAGCAGTCTGACGGCCGGGGAGCTGTTTTTT
CDR3: CASSLTAGELFF

size: -
V: TRBV7-2
J: TRBJ2-1
D: -
DNA: TGTGCCAGCAGCCCTCAGGGGGGCCCATACAATGAGCAGTTCTTC
CDR3: CASSPQGGPYNEQFF

size: -
V: TRBV5-1
J: TRBJ2-3
D: -
DNA: TGCGTCAGCAACAGCGAGGAGGCGCAGTATTTT
CDR3: CVSNSEEAQYF

size: -
V: TRBV28
J: TRBJ1-5
D: -
DNA: TGTGCCAGCAGGCCCCCGGAGCGAAATCAGCCCCAGCATTTT
CDR3: CASRPPERNQPQHF

size: -
V: TRBV24-1
J: TRBJ1-6
D: -
DNA: TGTGCCACCAGTGATTTGAGATCACCCCTCCACTTT
CDR3: CATSDLRSPLHF

size: -
V: TRBV6-1
J: TRBJ1-4
D: -
DNA: TGTGCCAGCAGTGATACAGGGCTAAATGAAAAACTGTTTTTT
CDR3: CASSDTGLNEKLFF

size: once
V: TRBV5-1
J: TRBJ1-4
D: TRBD1
DNA: TGCGCCAGCAGCGGGTCAGGGACAGCTAATGAAAAACTGTTTTTT
CDR3: CASSGSGTANEKLFF

size: -
V: TRBV18
J: TRBJ2-4
D: TRBD2
DNA: TGTGCCAGCTCGCGGGAGGGCCTAGCCAAAAACATTCAGTACTTC
CDR3: CASSREGLAKNIQYF

size: once
V: TRBV15
J: TRBJ2-7
D: -
DNA: TGTGCCACCAGCAGAGACTTGGGAACCTACGAGCAGTACTTC
CDR3: CATSRDLGTYEQYF

size: -
V: TRBV19
J: TRBJ2-1
D: TRBD1
DNA: TGTGCCAGTAGGGGACAGAGCTCCTACAATGAGCAGTTCTTC
CDR3: CASRGQSSYNEQFF

size: few
V: TRBV7-9
J: TRBJ1-2
D: -
DNA: TGTGCCAGCAGCTTAGCGTCGTACAGCCTCGACTACACCTTC
CDR3: CASSLASYSLDYTF